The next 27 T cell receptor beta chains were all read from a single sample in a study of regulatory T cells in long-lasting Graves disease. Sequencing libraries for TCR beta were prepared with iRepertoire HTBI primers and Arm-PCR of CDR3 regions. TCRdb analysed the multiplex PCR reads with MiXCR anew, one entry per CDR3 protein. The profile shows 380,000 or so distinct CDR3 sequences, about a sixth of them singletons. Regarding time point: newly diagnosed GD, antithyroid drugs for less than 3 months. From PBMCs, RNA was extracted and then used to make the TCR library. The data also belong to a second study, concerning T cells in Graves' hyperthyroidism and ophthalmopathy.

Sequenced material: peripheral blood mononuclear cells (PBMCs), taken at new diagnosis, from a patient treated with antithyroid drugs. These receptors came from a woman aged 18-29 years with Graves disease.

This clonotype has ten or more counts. CDR3 nucleotides: TGTGCCAGCAGTGAATGGGATGGCTACACCTTC. This sequence encodes CASSEWDGYTF. This chain links TRBV6-2 or TRBV6-3 with TRBJ1-2; D gene ambiguous. Trimming pared 5 bases from V and 6 bases from J, leaving 7 bases between. Germline V gene data show CDR1 as MNHEY and CDR2 as SVGEGT. The CDR3 contains 11 residues.

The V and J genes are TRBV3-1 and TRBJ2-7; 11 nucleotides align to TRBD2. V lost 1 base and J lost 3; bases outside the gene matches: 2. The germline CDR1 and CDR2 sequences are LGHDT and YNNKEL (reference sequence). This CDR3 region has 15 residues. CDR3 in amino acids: CASSQGLAGSYEQYF. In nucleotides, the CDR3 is TGTGCCAGCAGCCAAGGACTAGCGGGGAGCTACGAGCAGTACTTC.

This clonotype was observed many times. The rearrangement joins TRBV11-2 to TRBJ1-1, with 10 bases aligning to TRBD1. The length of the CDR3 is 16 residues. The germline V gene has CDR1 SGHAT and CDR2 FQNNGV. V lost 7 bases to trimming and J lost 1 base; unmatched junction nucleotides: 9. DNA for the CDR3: TGTGCCAGCAAGGACAGGGGGTGGACTCCGAACACTGAAGCTTTCTTT. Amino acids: CASKDRGWTPNTEAFF.

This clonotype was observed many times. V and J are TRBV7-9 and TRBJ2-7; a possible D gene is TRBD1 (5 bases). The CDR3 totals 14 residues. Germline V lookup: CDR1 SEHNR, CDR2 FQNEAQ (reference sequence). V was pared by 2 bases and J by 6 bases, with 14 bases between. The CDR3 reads CASSLRGSGGEQYF. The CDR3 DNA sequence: TGTGCCAGCAGCTTAAGGGGTTCAGGCGGCGAGCAGTACTTC. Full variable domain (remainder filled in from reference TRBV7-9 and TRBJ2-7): DTGVSQNPRHKITKRGQNVTFRCDPISEHNRLYWYRQTLGQGPEFLTYFQNEAQLEKSRLLSDRFSAERPKGSFSTLEIQRTEQGDSAMYLCASSLRGSGGEQYFGPGTRLTVT.

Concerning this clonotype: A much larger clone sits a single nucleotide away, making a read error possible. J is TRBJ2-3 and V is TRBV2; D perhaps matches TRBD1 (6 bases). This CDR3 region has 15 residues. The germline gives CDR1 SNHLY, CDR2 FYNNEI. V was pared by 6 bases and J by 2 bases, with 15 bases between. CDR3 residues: CASSRGFKPTDTQYF. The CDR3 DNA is TGTGCCAGCAGCAGGGGATTTAAGCCCACAGATACGCAGTATTTT.

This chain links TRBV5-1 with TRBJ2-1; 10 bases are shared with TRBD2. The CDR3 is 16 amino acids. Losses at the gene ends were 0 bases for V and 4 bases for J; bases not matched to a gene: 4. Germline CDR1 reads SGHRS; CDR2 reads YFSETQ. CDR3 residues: CASSLVASGGYNEQFF. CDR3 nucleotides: TGCGCCAGCAGCTTGGTCGCTAGCGGGGGATACAATGAGCAGTTCTTC.

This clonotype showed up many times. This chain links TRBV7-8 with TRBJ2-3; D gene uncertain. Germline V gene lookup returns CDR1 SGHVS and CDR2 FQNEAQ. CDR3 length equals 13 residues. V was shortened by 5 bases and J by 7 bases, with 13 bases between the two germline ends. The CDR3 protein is CASSPDQPNTQYF. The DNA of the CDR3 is TGTGCCAGCAGCCCCGACCAGCCGAATACGCAGTATTTT.

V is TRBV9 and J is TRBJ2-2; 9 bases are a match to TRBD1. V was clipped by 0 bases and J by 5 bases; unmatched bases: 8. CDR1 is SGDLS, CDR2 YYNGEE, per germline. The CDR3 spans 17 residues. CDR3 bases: TGTGCCAGCAGCGTAGTCGGTACAGGGGGCGGGACCGGGGAGCTGTTTTTT. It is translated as CASSVVGTGGGTGELFF. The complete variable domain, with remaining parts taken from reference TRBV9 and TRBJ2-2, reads DSGVTQTPKHLITATGQRVTLRCSPRSGDLSVYWYQQSLDQGLQFLIQYYNGEERAKGNILERFSAQQFPDLHSELNLSSLELGDSALYFCASSVVGTGGGTGELFFGEGSRLTVL.

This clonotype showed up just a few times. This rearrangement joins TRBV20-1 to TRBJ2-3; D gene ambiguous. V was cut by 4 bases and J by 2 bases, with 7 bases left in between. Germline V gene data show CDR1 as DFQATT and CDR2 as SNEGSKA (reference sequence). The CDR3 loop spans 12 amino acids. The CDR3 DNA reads TGCAGTGCTACCGAGGACACAGATACGCAGTATTTT. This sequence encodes CSATEDTDTQYF.

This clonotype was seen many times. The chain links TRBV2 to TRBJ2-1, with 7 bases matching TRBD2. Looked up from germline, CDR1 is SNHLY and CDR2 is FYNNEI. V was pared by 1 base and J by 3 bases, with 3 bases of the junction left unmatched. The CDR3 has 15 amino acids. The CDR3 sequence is CASSEGGGDYNEQFF. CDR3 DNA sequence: TGTGCCAGCAGTGAAGGGGGAGGGGACTACAATGAGCAGTTCTTC.

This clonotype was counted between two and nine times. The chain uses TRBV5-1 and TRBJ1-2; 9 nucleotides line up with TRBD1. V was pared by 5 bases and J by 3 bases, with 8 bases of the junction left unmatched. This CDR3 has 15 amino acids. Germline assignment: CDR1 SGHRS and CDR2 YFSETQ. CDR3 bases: TGCGCCAGCAGAAGATGGACAGGGGCAGACTATGGCTACACCTTC. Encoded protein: CASRRWTGADYGYTF.

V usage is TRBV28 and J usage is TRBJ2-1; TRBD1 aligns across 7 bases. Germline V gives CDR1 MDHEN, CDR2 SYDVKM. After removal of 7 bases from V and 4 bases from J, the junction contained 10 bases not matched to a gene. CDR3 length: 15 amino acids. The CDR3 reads CASTSPPDRYNEQFF. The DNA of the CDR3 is TGTGCCAGCACCAGCCCCCCGGACAGGTACAATGAGCAGTTCTTC.

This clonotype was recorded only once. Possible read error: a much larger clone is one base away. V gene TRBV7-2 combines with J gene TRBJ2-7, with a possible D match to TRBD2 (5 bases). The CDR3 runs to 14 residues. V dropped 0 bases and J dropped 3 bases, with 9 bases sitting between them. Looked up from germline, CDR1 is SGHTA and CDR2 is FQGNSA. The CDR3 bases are TGTACCAGCAGCTTAGCGGCCGGGAACTACGAGCAGTACTTC. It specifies CTSSLAAGNYEQYF.

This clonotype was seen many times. CDR3 sequence (DNA): TGTGCCAGCAGTCTGACTAGCGCTCACTCCTACAATGAGCAGTTCTTC. Amino acids: CASSLTSAHSYNEQFF. The V call is TRBV27, the J call TRBJ2-1; 8 bases are shared with TRBD2. The CDR3 totals 16 residues. V dropped 5 bases and J dropped 0; count of bases not matched to a gene: 6. From germline, CDR1 is MNHEY and CDR2 SMNVEV (reference sequence).

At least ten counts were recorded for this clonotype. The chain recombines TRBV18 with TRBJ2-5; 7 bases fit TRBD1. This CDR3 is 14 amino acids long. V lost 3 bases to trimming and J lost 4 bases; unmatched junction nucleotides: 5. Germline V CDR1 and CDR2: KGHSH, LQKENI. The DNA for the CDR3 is TGTGCCAGCTCACCCCTTGACAGGGCAGAGACCCAGTACTTC. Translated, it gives CASSPLDRAETQYF.

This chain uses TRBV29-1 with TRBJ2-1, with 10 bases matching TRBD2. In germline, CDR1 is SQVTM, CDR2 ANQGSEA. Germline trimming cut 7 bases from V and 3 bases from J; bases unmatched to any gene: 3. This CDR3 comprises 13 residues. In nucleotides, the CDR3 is TGCAGCGGGACTAGCGGATTCTACAATGAGCAGTTCTTC. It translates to CSGTSGFYNEQFF.

CDR3 DNA sequence: TGCAGTGCTCGTAGCGGGGGGGACAATGAGCAGTTCTTC. This translates into CSARSGGDNEQFF. The chain employs TRBV20-1 and TRBJ2-1; 11 bases fit TRBD2. The CDR3 loop spans 13 amino acids. The V segment lost 5 bases and the J segment 5 bases; nucleotides outside the gene matches: 2. CDR1 is DFQATT and CDR2 is SNEGSKA in the germline V gene (reference sequence).

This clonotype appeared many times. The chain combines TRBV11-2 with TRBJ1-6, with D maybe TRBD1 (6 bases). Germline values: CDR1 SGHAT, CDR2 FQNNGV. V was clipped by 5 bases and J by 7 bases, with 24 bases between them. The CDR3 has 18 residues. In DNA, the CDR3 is TGTGCCAGCAGCCTTCTTCGACCCCTACAGGGTACCAATTCACCCCTCCACTTT. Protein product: CASSLLRPLQGTNSPLHF.

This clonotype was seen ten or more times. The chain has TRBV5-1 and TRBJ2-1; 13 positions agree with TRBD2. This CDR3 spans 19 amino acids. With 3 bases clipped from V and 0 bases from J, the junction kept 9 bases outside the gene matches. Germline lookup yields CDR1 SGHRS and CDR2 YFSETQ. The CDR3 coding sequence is TGCGCCAGCAGCTCGGGCCTGGGACTAGCGGGGCACTCCTACAATGAGCAGTTCTTC. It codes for CASSSGLGLAGHSYNEQFF.

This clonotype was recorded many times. CDR3 region: CASMVSRDFADTQYF. The CDR3 DNA follows: TGTGCCAGCATGGTGTCTAGAGACTTTGCAGATACGCAGTATTTT. The genes are TRBV28 and TRBJ2-3, with D unclear. Looked up from germline, CDR1 is MDHEN and CDR2 is SYDVKM. The CDR3 loop spans 15 amino acids. Trimming stripped 7 bases from V and 4 bases from J, with 18 bases between.

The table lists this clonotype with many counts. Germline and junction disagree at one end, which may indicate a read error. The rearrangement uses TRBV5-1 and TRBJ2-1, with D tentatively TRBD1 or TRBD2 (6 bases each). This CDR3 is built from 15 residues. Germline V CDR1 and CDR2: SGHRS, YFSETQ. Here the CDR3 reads CASSLTRGRRYEQFF. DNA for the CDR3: TGTGCCAGCAGCTTGACTAGGGGGAGACGCTATGAGCAGTTCTTC.

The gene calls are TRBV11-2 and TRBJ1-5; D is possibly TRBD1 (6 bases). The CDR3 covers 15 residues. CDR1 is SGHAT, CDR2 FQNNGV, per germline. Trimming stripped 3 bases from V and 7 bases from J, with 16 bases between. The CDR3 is CASSFVRGGGQPQHF. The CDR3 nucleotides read TGTGCCAGCAGCTTCGTCAGGGGAGGAGGACAGCCCCAGCATTTT.

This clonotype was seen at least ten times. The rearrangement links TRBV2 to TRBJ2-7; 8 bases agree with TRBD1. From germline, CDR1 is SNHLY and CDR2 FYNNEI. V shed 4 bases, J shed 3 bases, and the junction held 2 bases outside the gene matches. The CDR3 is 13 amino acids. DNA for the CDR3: TGTGCCAGCAGTGGCGGACAGGGCTACGAGCAGTACTTC. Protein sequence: CASSGGQGYEQYF.

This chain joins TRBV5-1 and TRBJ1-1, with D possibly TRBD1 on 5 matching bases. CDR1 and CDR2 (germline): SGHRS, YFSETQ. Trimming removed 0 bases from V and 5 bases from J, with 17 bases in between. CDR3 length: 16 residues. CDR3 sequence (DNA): TGCGCCAGCAGCTTGGAAGCCAGCGGGACCCGAACTGAAGCTTTCTTT. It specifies CASSLEASGTRTEAFF. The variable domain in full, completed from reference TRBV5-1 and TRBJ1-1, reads KAGVTQTPRYLIKTRGQQVTLSCSPISGHRSVSWYQQTPGQGLQFLFEYFSETQRNKGNFPGRFSGRQFSNSRSEMNVSTLELGDSALYLCASSLEASGTRTEAFFGQGTRLTVV.

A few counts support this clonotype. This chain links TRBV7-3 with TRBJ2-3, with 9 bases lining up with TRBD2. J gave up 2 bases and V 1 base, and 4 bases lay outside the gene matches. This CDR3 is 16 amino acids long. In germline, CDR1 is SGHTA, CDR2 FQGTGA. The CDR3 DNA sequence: TGTGCCAGCAGCTTAAAACTAGCGGGCTTCACAGATACGCAGTATTTT. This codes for CASSLKLAGFTDTQYF.

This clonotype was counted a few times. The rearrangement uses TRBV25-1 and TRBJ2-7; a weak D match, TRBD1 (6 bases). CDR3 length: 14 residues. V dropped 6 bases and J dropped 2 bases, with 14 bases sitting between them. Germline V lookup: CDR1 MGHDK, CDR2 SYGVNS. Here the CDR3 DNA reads TGTGCCAGCAGGGGGACACATTCCCCCTACGAGCAGTACTTC. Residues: CASRGTHSPYEQYF.

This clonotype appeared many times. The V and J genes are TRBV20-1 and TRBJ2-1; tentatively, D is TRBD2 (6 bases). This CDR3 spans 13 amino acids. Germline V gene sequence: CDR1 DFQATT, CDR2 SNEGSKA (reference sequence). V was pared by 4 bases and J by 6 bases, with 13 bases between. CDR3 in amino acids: CSAIRLVPNEQFF. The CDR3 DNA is TGCAGTGCTATTCGACTAGTTCCCAATGAGCAGTTCTTC.